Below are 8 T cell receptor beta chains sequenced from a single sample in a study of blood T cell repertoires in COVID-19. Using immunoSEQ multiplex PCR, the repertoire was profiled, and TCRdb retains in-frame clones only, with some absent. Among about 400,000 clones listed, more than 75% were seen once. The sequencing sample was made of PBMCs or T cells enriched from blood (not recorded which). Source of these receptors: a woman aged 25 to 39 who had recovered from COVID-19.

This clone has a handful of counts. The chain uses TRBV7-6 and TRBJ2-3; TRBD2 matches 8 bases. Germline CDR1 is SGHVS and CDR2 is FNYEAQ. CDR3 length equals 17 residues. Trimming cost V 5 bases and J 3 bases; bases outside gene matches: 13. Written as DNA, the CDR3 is TGTGCCAGCAGCCTATATACTAGCGGTATGACGACAGATACGCAGTATTTT. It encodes CASSLYTSGMTTDTQYF.

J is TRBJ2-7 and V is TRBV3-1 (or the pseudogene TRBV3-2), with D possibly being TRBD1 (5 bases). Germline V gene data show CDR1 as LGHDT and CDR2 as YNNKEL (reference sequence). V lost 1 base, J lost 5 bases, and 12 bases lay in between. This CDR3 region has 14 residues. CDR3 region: CASSQVARAHEQYF. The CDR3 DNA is TGTGCCAGCAGCCAAGTCGCCAGGGCACACGAGCAGTACTTC.

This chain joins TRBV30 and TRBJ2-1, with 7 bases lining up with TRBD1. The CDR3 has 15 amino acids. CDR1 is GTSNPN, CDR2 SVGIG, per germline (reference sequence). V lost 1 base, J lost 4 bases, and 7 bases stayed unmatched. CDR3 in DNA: TGTGCCTGGAGTGCCCGGGACAGTGATTACAATGAGCAGTTCTTC. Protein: CAWSARDSDYNEQFF.

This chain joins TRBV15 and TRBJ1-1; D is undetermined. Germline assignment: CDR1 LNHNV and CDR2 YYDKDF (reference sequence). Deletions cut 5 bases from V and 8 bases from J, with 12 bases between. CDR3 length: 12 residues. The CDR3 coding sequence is TGTGCCACCAGCCCTTACGGAGTGGAAGCTTTCTTT. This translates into CATSPYGVEAFF.

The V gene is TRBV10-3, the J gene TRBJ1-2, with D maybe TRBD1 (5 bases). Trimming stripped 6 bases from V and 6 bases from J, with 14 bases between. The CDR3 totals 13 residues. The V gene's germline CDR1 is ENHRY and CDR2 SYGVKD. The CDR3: CAISPQGENGYTF. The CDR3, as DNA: TGTGCCATCAGCCCCCAGGGCGAGAATGGCTACACCTTC.

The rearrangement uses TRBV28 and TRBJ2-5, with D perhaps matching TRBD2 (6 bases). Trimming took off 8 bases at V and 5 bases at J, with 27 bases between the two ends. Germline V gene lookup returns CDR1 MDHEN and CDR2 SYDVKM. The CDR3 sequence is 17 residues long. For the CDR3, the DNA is TGTGCCAGCGCCAGGTGGGGGAGGACCCTCGAACCGGAGACCCAGTACTTC. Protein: CASARWGRTLEPETQYF.

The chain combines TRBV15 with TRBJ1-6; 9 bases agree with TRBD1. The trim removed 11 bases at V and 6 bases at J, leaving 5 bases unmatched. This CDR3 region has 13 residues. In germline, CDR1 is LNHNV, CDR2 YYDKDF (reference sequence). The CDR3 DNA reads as TGTGCCGTTAACAGGGGGCGTAATTCACCCCTCCACTTT. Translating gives CAVNRGRNSPLHF.

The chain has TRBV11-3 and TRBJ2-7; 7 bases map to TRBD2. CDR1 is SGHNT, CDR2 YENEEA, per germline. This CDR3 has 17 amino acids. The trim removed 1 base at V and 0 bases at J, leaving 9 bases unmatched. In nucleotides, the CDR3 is TGTGCCAGCAGCTTAGGCGGCGGGAGAGGGGACTCCTACGAGCAGTACTTC. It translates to CASSLGGGRGDSYEQYF.